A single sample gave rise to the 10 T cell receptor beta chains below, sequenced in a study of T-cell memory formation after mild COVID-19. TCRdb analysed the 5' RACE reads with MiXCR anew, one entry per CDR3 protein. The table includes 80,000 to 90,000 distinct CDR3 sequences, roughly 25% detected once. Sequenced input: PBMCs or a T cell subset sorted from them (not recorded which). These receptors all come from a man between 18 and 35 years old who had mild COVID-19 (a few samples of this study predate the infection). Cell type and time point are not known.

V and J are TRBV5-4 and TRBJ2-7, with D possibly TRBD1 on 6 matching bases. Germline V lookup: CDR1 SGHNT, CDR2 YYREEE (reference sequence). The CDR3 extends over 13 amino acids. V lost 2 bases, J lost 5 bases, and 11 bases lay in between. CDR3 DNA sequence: TGTGCCAGCAGCTTTGGGGGCGTCAACGAGCAGTACTTC. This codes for CASSFGGVNEQYF.

The CDR3 nucleotides are TGTGCCAGCAGCCCCTCCTTAGGTCCCCTGAACACTGAAGCTTTCTTT. It codes for CASSPSLGPLNTEAFF. The gene calls are TRBV11-2 and TRBJ1-1; D is unclear. Trimming took 5 bases from V and 0 from J, leaving 16 bases between them. Per the germline V gene, CDR1 is SGHAT and CDR2 is FQNNGV. CDR3 length: 16 amino acids.

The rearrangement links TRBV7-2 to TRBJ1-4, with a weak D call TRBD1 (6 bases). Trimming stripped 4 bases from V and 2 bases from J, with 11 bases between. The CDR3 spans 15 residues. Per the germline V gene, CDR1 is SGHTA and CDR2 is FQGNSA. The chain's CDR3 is CASSSGGGTNEKLFF. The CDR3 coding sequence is TGTGCCAGCAGCTCCGGAGGGGGGACTAATGAAAAACTGTTTTTT.

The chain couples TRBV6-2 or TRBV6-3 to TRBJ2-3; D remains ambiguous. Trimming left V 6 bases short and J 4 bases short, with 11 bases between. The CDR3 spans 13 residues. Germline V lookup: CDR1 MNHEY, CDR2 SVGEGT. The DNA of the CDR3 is TGTGCCAGCAGCGTCCGCCACCCAGATACGCAGTATTTT. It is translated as CASSVRHPDTQYF.

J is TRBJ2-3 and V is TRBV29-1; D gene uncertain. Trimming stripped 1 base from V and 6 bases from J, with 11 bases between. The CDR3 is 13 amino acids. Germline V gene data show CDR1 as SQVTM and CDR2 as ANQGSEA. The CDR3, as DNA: TGCAGCGTTGAAGGGCTCCGTTCGGATACGCAGTATTTT. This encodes CSVEGLRSDTQYF.

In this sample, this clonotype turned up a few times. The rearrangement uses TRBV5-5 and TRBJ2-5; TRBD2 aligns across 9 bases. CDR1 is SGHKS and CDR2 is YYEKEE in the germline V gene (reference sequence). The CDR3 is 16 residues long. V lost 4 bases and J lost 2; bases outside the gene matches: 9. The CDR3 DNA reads TGTGCCAGCAGCCTTCCTAGCGGGGCCATACAAGAGACCCAGTACTTC. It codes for CASSLPSGAIQETQYF.

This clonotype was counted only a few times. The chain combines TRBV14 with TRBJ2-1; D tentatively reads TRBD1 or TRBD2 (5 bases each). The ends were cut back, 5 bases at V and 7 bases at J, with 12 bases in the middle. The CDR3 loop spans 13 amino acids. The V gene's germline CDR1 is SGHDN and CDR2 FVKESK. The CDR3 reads CASSLGVLNEQFF. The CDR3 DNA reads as TGTGCCAGCAGCTTGGGGGTGTTAAATGAGCAGTTCTTC.

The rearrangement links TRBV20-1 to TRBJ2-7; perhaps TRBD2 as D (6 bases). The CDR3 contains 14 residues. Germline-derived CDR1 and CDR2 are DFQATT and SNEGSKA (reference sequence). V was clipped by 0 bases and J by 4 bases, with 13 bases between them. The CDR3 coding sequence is TGCAGTGCTAGAGAGGTCGGGGGTTGGTACGAGCAGTACGTC. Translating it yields CSAREVGGWYEQYV.

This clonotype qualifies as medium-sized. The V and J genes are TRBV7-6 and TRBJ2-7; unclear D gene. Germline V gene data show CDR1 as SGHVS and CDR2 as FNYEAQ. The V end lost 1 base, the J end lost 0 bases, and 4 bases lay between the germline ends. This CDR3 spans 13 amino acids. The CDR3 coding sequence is TGTGCCAGCAGCTTAGGTCTCTCCTACGAGCAGTACTTC. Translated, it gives CASSLGLSYEQYF.

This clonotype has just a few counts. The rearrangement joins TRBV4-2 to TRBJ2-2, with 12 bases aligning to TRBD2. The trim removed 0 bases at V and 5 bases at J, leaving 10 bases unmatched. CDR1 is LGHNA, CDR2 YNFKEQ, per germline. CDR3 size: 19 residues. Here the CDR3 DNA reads TGTGCCAGCAGCCAAGATCTCCGACTAGCGGGGGCAAAAACCGGGGAGCTGTTTTTT. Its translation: CASSQDLRLAGAKTGELFF.